A selection of T cell receptor beta chains follows, all from one sample in a study of blood T cell repertoires in COVID-19. Here immunoSEQ multiplex PCR was the method, and the copy in TCRdb shows in-frame clones only, minus some. The sample yields 150,000 to 200,000 clones, around 90% seen once. The sequencing sample was made of peripheral blood. These TCRs come from a man aged 60 to 75 with acute or convalescent COVID-19. Each CDR3 is given with its conserved first and last residue. Each record gives: V gene, clone size, J gene, D gene, CDR3 DNA, CDR3 protein. The D gene is left open where the match is weak. Size values are once, few and many counts, or a class for expanded clones, and some rows have none.

TRBV5-6	few	TRBJ1-6	TRBD1	TGTGCCAGCAGCTCACGTCCCGACAGGGGTACTAATTCACCCCTCCACTTT	CASSSRPDRGTNSPLHF
TRBV5-5	NA	TRBJ2-5	NA	TGTGCCAGCAGCTTGTTCGCGGGTCAAGAGACCCAGTACTTC	CASSLFAGQETQYF
TRBV30	NA	TRBJ1-1	TRBD1	TGTGCCTGGACCAATAACCCCGACAGGGGCGCCGAAGCTTTCTTT	CAWTNNPDRGAEAFF
TRBV4-3	NA	TRBJ1-1	NA	TGCGCCAGCAGCCAAGATCGAGGGGGATCATCCACTGAAGCTTTCTTT	CASSQDRGGSSTEAFF
TRBV6-5	once	TRBJ1-4	NA	TGTGCCAGCAGTTTGGGGCTACGTAATGAAAAACTGTTTTTT	CASSLGLRNEKLFF
TRBV9	NA	TRBJ2-5	TRBD1	TGTGCCAGCAGCGTAGCTACAGGAAGGCAGGGGGCGCGAGAGACCCAGTACTTC	CASSVATGRQGARETQYF
TRBV5-1	NA	TRBJ2-1	NA	TGCGCCAGCAGCCCTACGTACCGAGGCAATGAGCAGTTCTTC	CASSPTYRGNEQFF
TRBV10-3	NA	TRBJ2-7	TRBD2	TGTGCCATCAGTGAGGGGGCGGGAGAGGAGCAGTACTTC	CAISEGAGEEQYF
TRBV10-1	NA	TRBJ2-1	TRBD1	TGCGCCAGCAGCGCCGGGACAGGGGGCTACAATGAGCAGTTCTTC	CASSAGTGGYNEQFF
TRBV5-4	NA	TRBJ1-5	NA	TGTGCCAGCAGCCGAATGGGGGCTGGCAATCAGCCCCAGCATTTT	CASSRMGAGNQPQHF
TRBV5-1	NA	TRBJ1-1	TRBD1	TGCGCCAGCCGTCCCGGGGACAGGAACACTGAAGCTTTCTTT	CASRPGDRNTEAFF
TRBV2	NA	TRBJ2-2	TRBD2	TGTGCCAGCAGGGTACAGCCTAGCGGCGCCGGGGAGCTGTTTTTT	CASRVQPSGAGELFF
TRBV7-9	NA	TRBJ2-1	NA	TGTGCCAGCAGCTTTAGGCGGGGGACATCGTTCCCCAATGAGCAGTTCTTC	CASSFRRGTSFPNEQFF
TRBV24-1	NA	TRBJ1-1	NA	TGTGCCACCAGTGGAACAGGCGGTAACACTGAAGCTTTCTTT	CATSGTGGNTEAFF
TRBV27	NA	TRBJ2-1	NA	TGTGCCAGCAGTCCGATAAACCAGGATGTCGATGAGCAGTTCTTC	CASSPINQDVDEQFF
TRBV12-3/TRBV12-4	few	TRBJ2-1	NA	TGTGCCAGCAGTTCCAGGGGGGTTGAGCAGTTCTTC	CASSSRGVEQFF
TRBV29-1	NA	TRBJ1-5	NA	TGCAGCGTGGACAGCACACTCCATCAGCCCCAGCATTTT	CSVDSTLHQPQHF
TRBV19	NA	TRBJ2-7	TRBD1	TGTGCCAGTAGTATCAGGGGGCCTTCCTACGAGCAGTACTTC	CASSIRGPSYEQYF
TRBV27	NA	TRBJ2-1	NA	TGTGCCAGCACCCCTAGGGGGGGCGCCTACAATGAGCAGTTCTTC	CASTPRGGAYNEQFF
TRBV3-1/TRBV3-2	NA	TRBJ2-5	NA	TGTGCCAGCAGCCAAGATCTAAGGGGTCAAGAGACCCAGTACTTC	CASSQDLRGQETQYF
TRBV7-9	NA	TRBJ1-5	NA	TGTGCCAGCAGCCCGAGTATCAATCAGCCCCAGCATTTT	CASSPSINQPQHF
TRBV14	NA	TRBJ2-7	NA	TGTGCCAGCAGCCAAAAAACAGGTTTGCAGTACTTC	CASSQKTGLQYF
TRBV7-9	once	TRBJ1-6	NA	TGTGCCAGCAGCTTGGACATAAATAATTCACCCCTCCACTTT	CASSLDINNSPLHF
TRBV10-1	once	TRBJ2-5	TRBD1	TGCGCCAGCAGTGCCGGGACAGGGGGATTGGAGACCCAGTACTTC	CASSAGTGGLETQYF
TRBV19	NA	TRBJ1-5	TRBD1	TGTGCCAGTAGTGAGGGACAGGGGCTTAATCAGCCCCAGCATTTT	CASSEGQGLNQPQHF
TRBV6-5	NA	TRBJ1-6	TRBD1	TGTGCCAGCAGCCACCGGGACAGGGAATCCCCCCTCCACTTT	CASSHRDRESPLHF
TRBV29-1	once	TRBJ1-1	NA	TGCAGCGTGGGGGCAGGGCTGAACACTGAAGCTTTCTTT	CSVGAGLNTEAFF
TRBV6-6	NA	TRBJ2-6	NA	TGTGCCAGCAGTCTTCGCGTCGCGGCCTCTGGGGCCAACGTCCTGACTTTC	CASSLRVAASGANVLTF
TRBV11-2	NA	TRBJ1-6	TRBD1	TGTGCCAGCAGCCCTGGGGACAGGGGGTATTCACCCCTCCACTTT	CASSPGDRGYSPLHF
TRBV19	once	TRBJ2-4	NA	TGTGCCAGTAGTATAGATCAGAACATTCAGTACTTC	CASSIDQNIQYF
TRBV29-1	NA	TRBJ1-5	TRBD1	TGCAACACAGGACCGGGACAGGGTGTTTATAGCAATCAGCCCCAGCATTTT	CNTGPGQGVYSNQPQHF
TRBV5-8	NA	TRBJ1-2	NA	TGTGCCAGCAGCTTGCCATGGCGCTACACCTTC	CASSLPWRYTF
TRBV10-1	once	TRBJ1-2	NA	TGCGCCAGCAGCCAGGCGGGGGGCTTC	CASSQAGGF